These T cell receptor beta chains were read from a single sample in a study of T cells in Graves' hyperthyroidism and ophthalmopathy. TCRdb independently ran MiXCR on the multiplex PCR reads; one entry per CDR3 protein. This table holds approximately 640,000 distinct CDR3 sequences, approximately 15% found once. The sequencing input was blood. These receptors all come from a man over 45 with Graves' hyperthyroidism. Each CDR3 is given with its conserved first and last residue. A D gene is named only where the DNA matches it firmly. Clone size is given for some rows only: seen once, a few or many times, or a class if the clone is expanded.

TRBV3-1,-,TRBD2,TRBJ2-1,TGTGCCAGCAGCCAAGATCAGGTAGCGGGGAGGCAGTTCTTC,CASSQDQVAGRQFF
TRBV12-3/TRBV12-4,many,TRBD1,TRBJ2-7,TGTGCCAGCAGAATAGGGCCAGGGGGCACTTACGAGCAGTACTTC,CASRIGPGGTYEQYF
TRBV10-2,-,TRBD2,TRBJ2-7,TGCGCCAGTCCGTCGCGGGAGGGGACCTACGAGCAGTACTTC,CASPSREGTYEQYF
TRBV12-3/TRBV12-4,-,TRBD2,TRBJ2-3,TGTGCCAGCAATAGATTCCCGGGACTAGCGGGAGAAGGGGCAGATACGCAGTGTTTT,CASNRFPGLAGEGADTQCF
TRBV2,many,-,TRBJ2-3,TGTGCCAGCAGGGGACGGACCCCCGGAGATACGCAGTATTTT,CASRGRTPGDTQYF
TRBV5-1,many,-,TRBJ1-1,TGCGCCAGCAGCTGGGGAGGGACGGGGAGCGCTGAAGCTTTCTTT,CASSWGGTGSAEAFF
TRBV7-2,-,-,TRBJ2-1,TGTGCCAGCAGCTCATCTAGCGAAGCCTACAATGAGCAGTTCTTC,CASSSSSEAYNEQFF
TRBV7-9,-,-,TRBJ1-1,TGTGCCAGCAGCCCCTTAGGCACCTATACTGAAGCTTTCTTT,CASSPLGTYTEAFF
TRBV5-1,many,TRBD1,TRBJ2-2,TGCGCCTCCCAGCCTAGGACAGGGGGGACCGGGGAGCTGTTTTTT,CASQPRTGGTGELFF
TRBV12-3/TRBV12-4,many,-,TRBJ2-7,TGTGCCAGCAGTTTTAGATTGAACTACGAGCAGTACTTC,CASSFRLNYEQYF
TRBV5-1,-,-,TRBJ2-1,TGCGCCAGCGCGACACAGGGTAGCAACGAGCAGTTCTTC,CASATQGSNEQFF
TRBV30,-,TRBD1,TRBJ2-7,TGTGCCTGGAGTGGGGACAGGAGCTCCTACGAGCAGTACTTC,CAWSGDRSSYEQYF
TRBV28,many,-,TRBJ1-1,TGTGCCAGCACGCCCCCCAGCGTCGTGAACACTGAAGCTTTCTTT,CASTPPSVVNTEAFF
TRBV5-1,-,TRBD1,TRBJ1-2,TGCGCCAGCAGCGGGGGACAGGGGGCTAACTATGGCTACACCTTC,CASSGGQGANYGYTF
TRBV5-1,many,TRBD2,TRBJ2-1,TGCGCCAGCAGCTTAGCGGGAGGAGAATATGAGCAGTTCTTC,CASSLAGGEYEQFF
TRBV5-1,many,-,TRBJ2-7,TGCGCCAGCAGCTTGCATCCAACCGGCGAGCAGTACTTC,CASSLHPTGEQYF
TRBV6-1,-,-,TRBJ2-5,TGTGCCAGCAGCCCGACGGCGGGGCAAGAGACCCAGTACTTC,CASSPTAGQETQYF